This T cell receptor beta chain emerged from a study of cytomegalovirus exposure and HLA in healthy donors. Study background: Early released data had around 79 million unique TCRs, all coming from HLA-typed donors. General study findings and limits: The productive fraction for most TCR beta V segments was about 87% or about 30% in an earlier analysis.

This clone was counted only a few times. The antigen is undetermined. This CDR3 comprises 15 residues. V gave up 0 bases and J gave up 3 bases; unmatched junction bases: 2. CDR1 is SGHRS, CDR2 YFSETQ, per germline. PCR primers comprised 60 Vbeta and 13 Jbeta primers. Original data processing: In a later analysis, roughly 11 million of 75 million to 90 million unique beta chains occurred in at least two donors. Generated by immunoSEQ multiplex PCR, the TCRdb table keeps only in-frame clones and is missing some. That table gives V, J and clone size, and the DNA gave D and trimming. The table has 82,000 or so clones, over 9% seen once.

The chain carries TRBV5-1 and TRBJ2-1, with TRBD2 matching 8 bases. Specimen: PBMCs. The TCR was taken from a man aged 55 to 70 in good health and CMV-seropositive. CDR3 amino acids: CASSLGLASYNEQFF. In DNA, the CDR3 is TGCGCCAGCAGCTTGGGACTAGCGAGCTACAATGAGCAGTTCTTC.